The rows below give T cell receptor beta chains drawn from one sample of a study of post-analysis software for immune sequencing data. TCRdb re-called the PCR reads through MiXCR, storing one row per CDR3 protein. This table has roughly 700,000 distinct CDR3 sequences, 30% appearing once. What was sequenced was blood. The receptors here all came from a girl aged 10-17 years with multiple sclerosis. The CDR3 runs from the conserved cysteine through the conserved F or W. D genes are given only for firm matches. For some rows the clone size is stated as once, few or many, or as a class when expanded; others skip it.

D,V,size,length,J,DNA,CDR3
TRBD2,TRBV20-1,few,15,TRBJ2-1,TGCAGTGCTAGTGCGTCTAGCGGACCCTACAATGAGCAGTTCTTC,CSASASSGPYNEQFF
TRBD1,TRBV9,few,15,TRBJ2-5,TGTGCCAGCAGCGTAGGACAGGGGGCTGCTGAGACCCAGTACTTC,CASSVGQGAAETQYF
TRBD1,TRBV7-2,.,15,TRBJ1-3,TGTGCCAGCAGCTTAACCCGGACAGGGGGAAACACCATATATTTT,CASSLTRTGGNTIYF
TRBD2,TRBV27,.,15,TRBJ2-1,TGTGCCAGCAGTCCCTCTTGGATAGCGGGGAATGAGCAGTTCTTC,CASSPSWIAGNEQFF
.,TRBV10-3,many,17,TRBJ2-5,TGTGCCATCAGTGAGGCTGCATCGACAGCCCGATGGGAGACCCAGTACTTC,CAISEAASTARWETQYF
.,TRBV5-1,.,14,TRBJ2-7,TGCGCCAGCAGCTCTCAACCGGGCTCCGACGAGCAGTACTTC,CASSSQPGSDEQYF
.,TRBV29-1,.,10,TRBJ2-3,TGCAGCTTCCACACAGATACGCAGTATTTT,CSFHTDTQYF
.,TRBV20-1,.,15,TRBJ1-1,TGCAGTGCTAGCGGAGGAACCGGCTGGGACACTGAAGCTTTCTTT,CSASGGTGWDTEAFF
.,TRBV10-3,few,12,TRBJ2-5,TGTGCCATCAGTACCGGCGTGGAGACCCAGTACTTC,CAISTGVETQYF
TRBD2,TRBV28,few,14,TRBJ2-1,TGTGCCAGCAGTTCCCGAGGTAGCGGGAGAAAGCAGTTCTTC,CASSSRGSGRKQFF
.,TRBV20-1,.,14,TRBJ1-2,TGCAGTGCTAGGGCTCAGCTCCTGAACTATGGCTACACCTTC,CSARAQLLNYGYTF
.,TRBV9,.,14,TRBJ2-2,TGTGCCAGCAGCACGTGGGAAGTTCCCGGGGAGCTGTTTTTT,CASSTWEVPGELFF